This T cell receptor beta chain was sequenced during a study of PD-1 blockade in mismatch repair-deficient tumors. Study-wide results and limits: After pembrolizumab, tumor-resident clones rose rapidly, then generally contracted before radiologic responses.

Mismatch repair deficiency was confirmed in all patients, by PCR or immunohistochemistry. TCRs were sequenced from a few patients responding to pembrolizumab. Clones were sequenced by immunoSEQ multiplex PCR, and TCRdb holds only the in-frame ones, with some missing. The data show more than 90,000 clones, with about 74% seen just once and about 4.7% held by the top ten. In regard to this clone: Its antigen is unidentified.

The germline gives CDR1 MNHNS, CDR2 SASEGT. The CDR3 totals 13 residues. V gave up 6 bases and J gave up 12 bases; unmatched junction bases: 9. Sequenced here: peripheral blood, sampled more than 58 weeks after starting pembrolizumab. The rearrangement links TRBV6-1 to TRBJ2-3; 10 nucleotides match TRBD1. This receptor was identified in an adult with mismatch repair-deficient cancer. CDR3 protein: CASRTRDRGHQYF. The CDR3 DNA sequence: TGTGCCAGCAGAACCCGGGACAGGGGCCATCAGTATTTT.